These 14 T cell receptor beta chains came from one sample sequenced in a study of cytomegalovirus exposure and HLA in healthy donors. In the PCR, 60 Vbeta and 13 Jbeta primers were used. Profiled with immunoSEQ multiplex PCR; TCRdb holds only in-frame clones, not every one. Of roughly 100,000 clones detected, 81% appear once; the ten largest clones hold 4.5% to 6.5%. Sequenced sample: PBMCs. The receptors were sampled from a man aged 40-49 years in good health and CMV-seropositive.

The chain couples TRBV9 to TRBJ1-1; no definite D call. V gave up 0 bases and J gave up 8 bases, with 11 bases separating them. Per germline, CDR1 SGDLS and CDR2 YYNGEE. The CDR3 extends over 13 amino acids. The CDR3 spells CASSVAHRPEAFF. DNA of the CDR3: TGTGCCAGCAGCGTAGCTCACAGACCGGAAGCTTTCTTT.

This sequence joins TRBV15 and TRBJ2-7, with 8 positions matching TRBD1. Trimming at V came to 0 bases and at J to 3 bases, leaving 1 base not matched to a gene. The CDR3 contains 14 residues. Germline assignment: CDR1 LNHNV and CDR2 YYDKDF (reference sequence). CDR3 nucleotide sequence: TGTGCCACCAGCAGAGAGGGACAGGTCTACGAGCAGTACTTC. Amino acids: CATSREGQVYEQYF. Together with reference TRBV15 and TRBJ2-7, the CDR3 gives the full variable domain: DAMVIQNPRYQVTQFGKPVTLSCSQTLNHNVMYWYQQKSSQAPKLLFHYYDKDFNNEADTPDNFQSRRPNTSFCFLDIRSPGLGDTAMYLCATSREGQVYEQYFGPGTRLTVT.

Here the CDR3 DNA reads TGCGCCAGCAGCCTCTACAGGGGGGAGAACACTGAAGCTTTCTTT. Its translation is CASSLYRGENTEAFF. This chain joins TRBV5-1 and TRBJ1-1; the match to TRBD1 covers 8 bases. The germline V gene encodes CDR1 SGHRS and CDR2 YFSETQ. This CDR3 comprises 15 residues. With V trimmed by 4 bases and J by 1 base, 6 bases remained unmatched. The variable domain in full, completed from reference TRBV5-1 and TRBJ1-1, reads KAGVTQTPRYLIKTRGQQVTLSCSPISGHRSVSWYQQTPGQGLQFLFEYFSETQRNKGNFPGRFSGRQFSNSRSEMNVSTLELGDSALYLCASSLYRGENTEAFFGQGTRLTVV.

The rearrangement uses TRBV21-1 and TRBJ2-7; TRBD2 is the table's D call and was not checked against the DNA. TRBV21-1 is described as a pseudogene. This CDR3 is built from 22 residues. Written as DNA, the CDR3 is TGTGCCAGCAGCAAAGATGACTTCGGCGCGGGCTTTCGGGCTCCGCCCTCCTACGAGCAGTACTTC. Its translation: CASSKDDFGAGFRAPPSYEQYF.

The rearrangement links TRBV9 to TRBJ1-2, with 7 bases aligning to TRBD1. Trimming at V came to 0 bases and at J to 5 bases, leaving 4 bases not matched to a gene. This CDR3 is 14 amino acids long. The germline V gene encodes CDR1 SGDLS and CDR2 YYNGEE. The CDR3 is CASSVVGGQYGYTF. The CDR3 DNA is TGTGCCAGCAGCGTAGTAGGGGGCCAATATGGCTACACCTTC. Using reference TRBV9 and TRBJ1-2 for the parts outside the CDR3, the full variable domain is DSGVTQTPKHLITATGQRVTLRCSPRSGDLSVYWYQQSLDQGLQFLIQYYNGEERAKGNILERFSAQQFPDLHSELNLSSLELGDSALYFCASSVVGGQYGYTFGSGTRLTVV.

The chain combines TRBV11-1 with TRBJ2-3, with D possibly being TRBD2 (6 bases). Germline CDR1 is SGHAT and CDR2 is FQDESV (reference sequence). V was trimmed by 5 bases and J by 0 bases, leaving 12 bases between them. The CDR3 totals 15 residues. Written as DNA, the CDR3 is TGTGCCAGCAGCCTTAGCGGCTCTAGCACAGATACGCAGTATTTT. Residues: CASSLSGSSTDTQYF.

The chain combines TRBV19 with TRBJ2-1; 10 bases map to TRBD2. The CDR3 spans 14 residues. V was clipped by 7 bases and J by 7 bases; unmatched bases: 7. Germline V gene sequence: CDR1 LNHDA, CDR2 SQIVND (reference sequence). CDR3 in DNA: TGTGCCAGTAAAACGCTAGCGGGAGCGAATGAGCAGTTCTTC. This gives the protein CASKTLAGANEQFF.

The chain joins TRBV4-1 to TRBJ2-7, with 10 bases matching TRBD2. Trimming at V came to 2 bases and at J to 1 base, leaving 5 bases not matched to a gene. This CDR3 has 16 amino acids. Germline V gives CDR1 MGHRA, CDR2 YSYEKL. The CDR3 bases are TGCGCCAGCAGCCAAACAGGGACTAGCGTATCCTACGAGCAGTACTTC. It specifies CASSQTGTSVSYEQYF.

This sequence joins TRBV2 and TRBJ1-4, with D possibly TRBD1 on 6 matching bases. This CDR3 has 14 residues. Per germline, CDR1 SNHLY and CDR2 FYNNEI. The V end lost 6 bases, the J end lost 4 bases, and 12 bases lay between the germline ends. The CDR3 bases are TGTGCCAGCAGGGAACAGGGTCTTAATGAAAAACTGTTTTTT. Translating it yields CASREQGLNEKLFF.

The chain recombines TRBV4-1 with TRBJ1-1; D gene uncertain. Deletions cut 3 bases from V and 3 bases from J, with 14 bases between. This CDR3 spans 15 amino acids. CDR1 is MGHRA, CDR2 YSYEKL, per germline. CDR3 coding DNA: TGCGCCAGCAGCCACCCTGGACGGGGAGACACTGAAGCTTTCTTT. The encoded protein is CASSHPGRGDTEAFF.

This clone was observed a few times. The chain couples TRBV5-1 to TRBJ2-5, with TRBD2 matching 8 bases. V shed 3 bases, J shed 0 bases, and the junction held 7 bases outside the gene matches. From germline, CDR1 is SGHRS and CDR2 YFSETQ. This CDR3 is built from 16 residues. CDR3 nucleotides: TGCGCCAGCAGCTCCGGACTAGCTTCGAACCAAGAGACCCAGTACTTC. Protein: CASSSGLASNQETQYF.

The chain carries TRBV30 and TRBJ1-2, with D perhaps TRBD1 (6 bases). There are 16 residues in the CDR3. Germline CDR1 is GTSNPN and CDR2 is SVGIG (reference sequence). V lost 3 bases to trimming and J lost 0 bases, with 17 bases between them. The CDR3 DNA follows: TGTGCCTGGAGCGACTTGAGGGGGGGTACTAACTATGGCTACACCTTC. Translated, it gives CAWSDLRGGTNYGYTF.

This clone was observed a handful of times. V is TRBV19 and J is TRBJ1-1, with 7 positions matching TRBD1. The junction had 8 bases not matched to a gene; V was cut back by 7 bases and J by 0 bases. Looked up from germline, CDR1 is LNHDA and CDR2 is SQIVND (reference sequence). The CDR3 has 15 residues. CDR3 sequence (DNA): TGTGCCAGTATTAGGGGGCGAAGAATGAACACTGAAGCTTTCTTT. It yields the protein CASIRGRRMNTEAFF.

This clone has only one observation. Sequence at one end of the junction differs from germline and may be a read error. The chain couples TRBV6-5 to TRBJ1-1; no definite D call. The germline CDR1 and CDR2 sequences are MNHEY and SVGAGI. The CDR3 covers 13 residues. The CDR3 region has the DNA TGTGCCAGCAAGGATTGGAGTTACACTGAAACTTTCTTT. It specifies CASKDWSYTETFF.